The 18 T cell receptor beta chains below were found in one sample sequenced in a study of shared clonotypes between healthy human individuals. The repertoire was sequenced with immunoSEQ multiplex PCR; TCRdb's copy has only in-frame clones and lacks some. The table records some 2,400,000 clones, approximately 94% of them present only once. Sequencing was carried out using naive CD4+ T cells sorted from blood. Subset defined: CD45RA+ positively selected. The origin of the receptors is a young man in good health.

The V gene is TRBV18, the J gene TRBJ1-5; a possible D gene is TRBD1 (6 bases). The length of the CDR3 is 15 residues. Trimming removed 4 bases at V and 4 bases at J, with 14 bases between. Germline values: CDR1 KGHSH, CDR2 LQKENI. The CDR3 sequence: CASSQSGVGNQPQHF. Written as DNA, the CDR3 is TGTGCCAGCTCACAATCAGGGGTTGGAAATCAGCCCCAGCATTTT.

The rearrangement links TRBV2 to TRBJ2-7; D might be TRBD1 (6 bases). Trimming took 8 bases from V and 2 from J, leaving 19 bases between them. The CDR3 is 15 amino acids. Germline V gives CDR1 SNHLY, CDR2 FYNNEI. CDR3 nucleotide sequence: TGTGCCAGCGGCCCGGGGTTACAGGGAACCTACGAGCAGTACTTC. Residues: CASGPGLQGTYEQYF.

The sample holds one count of this clone. The sample has other DNA sequences that encode this CDR3 too. This chain uses TRBV5-6 with TRBJ2-3; 8 bases are a match to TRBD2. Germline assignment: CDR1 SGHDT and CDR2 YYEEEE. The CDR3 covers 14 residues. V lost 2 bases, J lost 2 bases, and 1 base stayed unmatched. The CDR3 protein is CASSLAGATDTQYF. The CDR3 nucleotides are TGTGCCAGCAGCTTAGCGGGAGCCACAGATACGCAGTATTTT.

The J gene is TRBJ2-1, the V gene TRBV10-1; no reliable D call. CDR3 length: 13 amino acids. Deletions cut 4 bases from V and 6 bases from J, with 10 bases between. Germline values: CDR1 WNHNN, CDR2 SYGVQD (reference sequence). The DNA for the CDR3 is TGCGCCAGCAGTGGTGGGGTTACCAATGAGCAGTTCTTC. Translation gives CASSGGVTNEQFF.

The genes are TRBV30 and TRBJ2-1, with TRBD1 as a possible D gene (6 bases). CDR1 is GTSNPN, CDR2 SVGIG, per germline (reference sequence). The CDR3 length is 13 residues. Trimming removed 2 bases from V and 6 bases from J, with 11 bases in between. CDR3 bases: TGTGCCTGGAGTACAGGGAATGGCAATGAGCAGTTCTTC. Translated: CAWSTGNGNEQFF.

The J gene is TRBJ1-6, the V gene TRBV5-8; no clear D gene. The CDR3 is 15 residues long. V lost 5 bases and J lost 0, with 9 bases in between. In germline, CDR1 is SGHTS, CDR2 YDEGEE. The DNA of the CDR3 is TGTGCCAGCAGTCCGGCGAGCTCCTATAATTCACCCCTCCACTTT. The encoded protein is CASSPASSYNSPLHF.

The count of this clone is one. The chain combines TRBV19 with TRBJ2-5, with unresolved D. This CDR3 region has 15 residues. V lost 0 bases, J lost 5 bases, and 13 bases lay in between. Germline CDR1 is LNHDA and CDR2 is SQIVND (reference sequence). The DNA of the CDR3 is TGTGCCAGTAGTATAGATCTATCATGGATGGAGACCCAGTACTTC. Its translation is CASSIDLSWMETQYF.

The chain couples TRBV5-1 to TRBJ2-7; D is perhaps TRBD1 (6 bases). This CDR3 has 16 amino acids. Trimming removed 0 bases at V and 2 bases at J, with 15 bases between. CDR1 is SGHRS and CDR2 is YFSETQ in the germline V gene. The CDR3, as DNA: TGCGCCAGCAGCTTGGACGCCGAACAGGGAACCTACGAGCAGTACTTC. Its protein is CASSLDAEQGTYEQYF.

The rearrangement joins TRBV6-5 to TRBJ1-6, with D unresolved. Between the trimmed V and J ends, which lost 0 bases and 9 bases, there was a span of 12 bases. The CDR3 covers 15 residues. The germline gives CDR1 MNHEY, CDR2 SVGAGI. The CDR3 coding sequence is TGTGCCAGCAGTTACTCCGGGCAGCGGAGTTCACCCCTCCACTTT. Protein: CASSYSGQRSSPLHF.

The sample holds one count of this clone. This specimen includes other DNA sequences encoding the same CDR3. The CDR3 region has the DNA TGTGCCTGGAGCGGGGCGTACGAGCAGTACTTC. It codes for CAWSGAYEQYF. The chain combines TRBV30 with TRBJ2-7, with D perhaps being TRBD1 or TRBD2 (5 bases each). Per germline, CDR1 GTSNPN and CDR2 SVGIG (reference sequence). The CDR3 has 11 amino acids. V was cut by 3 bases and J by 4 bases, with 7 bases left in between.

The rearrangement joins TRBV5-4 to TRBJ2-5; the match to TRBD1 covers 11 bases. Germline V gene data show CDR1 as SGHNT and CDR2 as YYREEE (reference sequence). This CDR3 is built from 14 residues. After removal of 3 bases from V and 5 bases from J, the junction contained 3 bases not matched to a gene. The CDR3 region has the DNA TGTGCCAGCAGCTGGACAGGGGGCGCGGAGACCCAGTACTTC. It codes for CASSWTGGAETQYF.

The rearrangement joins TRBV9 to TRBJ2-1; either TRBD1 or TRBD2 may supply D (5 bases each). Trimming left V 3 bases short and J 1 base short, with 11 bases between. CDR1 is SGDLS, CDR2 YYNGEE, per germline. The CDR3 loop spans 15 amino acids. The CDR3 loop reads CASSAKGESYNEQFF. Written as DNA, the CDR3 is TGTGCCAGCAGCGCGAAAGGGGAGTCCTACAATGAGCAGTTCTTC.

V gene TRBV5-1 combines with J gene TRBJ2-5; the match to TRBD2 covers 8 bases. With 4 bases clipped from V and 2 bases from J, the junction kept 7 bases outside the gene matches. Per germline, CDR1 SGHRS and CDR2 YFSETQ. This CDR3 comprises 15 residues. CDR3 DNA sequence: TGCGCCAGCAGCAAAAATAGCGGGGCACAAGAGACCCAGTACTTC. Protein: CASSKNSGAQETQYF.

This clone has just one count. The gene calls are TRBV30 and TRBJ2-2; possibly TRBD1 for D (6 bases). Per germline, CDR1 GTSNPN and CDR2 SVGIG (reference sequence). The CDR3 consists of 14 residues. V gave up 1 base and J gave up 6 bases, with 12 bases separating them. CDR3 sequence reads: CAWSARGWSGELFF. The CDR3 DNA follows: TGTGCCTGGAGTGCCAGGGGTTGGTCCGGGGAGCTGTTTTTT.

The chain recombines TRBV11-2 with TRBJ2-7; 8 bases match TRBD1. V shed 6 bases, J shed 2 bases, and the junction held 9 bases outside the gene matches. Per germline, CDR1 SGHAT and CDR2 FQNNGV. The CDR3 runs to 15 residues. In nucleotides, the CDR3 is TGTGCCAGCAGGCGTGGACAGGGTTGGGCCTACGAGCAGTACTTC. Translated, it gives CASRRGQGWAYEQYF.

The chain is built from TRBV5-6 and TRBJ1-5, with D unresolved. Trimming cost V 1 base and J 7 bases, with 12 bases left between them. This CDR3 is built from 14 residues. CDR1 and CDR2 (germline): SGHDT, YYEEEE. CDR3 sequence reads: CASSLNGLGQPQHF. CDR3 coding DNA: TGTGCCAGCAGCTTGAACGGGCTAGGGCAGCCCCAGCATTTT.

This clone was seen a few times. V usage is TRBV2 and J usage is TRBJ1-6; possible D gene TRBD1, 6 bases. This CDR3 is built from 14 residues. V lost 5 bases to trimming and J lost 7 bases, with 12 bases between them. Germline loops: CDR1 SNHLY, CDR2 FYNNEI. The CDR3 sequence: CASSQEGGNSPLHF. The CDR3 DNA is TGTGCCAGCAGTCAAGAGGGGGGGAATTCACCCCTCCACTTT.

J is TRBJ2-7 and V is TRBV7-2; TRBD2 agrees at 8 bases. The J segment lost 3 bases and the V segment lost 10 bases, leaving 8 bases of the junction unmatched. The germline CDR1 and CDR2 sequences are SGHTA and FQGNSA. This CDR3 comprises 13 residues. The CDR3: CATSLAANYEQYF. DNA of the CDR3: TGTGCCACCTCACTAGCGGCAAACTACGAGCAGTACTTC.